Listed below are T cell receptor beta chains from one sample, sequenced in a study of graft-versus-host responses after intestinal transplantation. Sequencing used immunoSEQ multiplex PCR; TCRdb keeps in-frame clones, though not all of them. The sample consists of nearly 90,000 clones, around four fifths of them appearing once. For these receptors, no antigen is known. The source material was unstimulated CD8+ T cells sorted from spleen or lymph node cells, sampled before intestinal transplant. Receptors were obtained from a human donor who received an intestinal transplant. Each CDR3 is given with its conserved first and last residue.

CASSFSKRVRNTQYF,TRBJ2-3,TRBV11-3
CASSDEVNSGNTIYF,TRBJ1-3,TRBV6-1
CASSIDRGSRETQYF,TRBJ2-5,TRBV19
CASSMGRSPYEQYF,TRBJ2-7,TRBV19
CASSVEGGHVQETQYF,TRBJ2-5,TRBV9
CASSLIWGSSYNEQFF,TRBJ2-1,TRBV5-4
CAYVNTIEAFF,TRBJ1-1,TRBV5-1
CASSEGGNIQYF,TRBJ2-4,TRBV10-2
CASSKTRDTQYF,TRBJ2-3,TRBV19
CASSQVTSGPYEQYF,TRBJ2-7,TRBV6-1
CASEGPFPFRGKNTGELFF,TRBJ2-2,TRBV4-1